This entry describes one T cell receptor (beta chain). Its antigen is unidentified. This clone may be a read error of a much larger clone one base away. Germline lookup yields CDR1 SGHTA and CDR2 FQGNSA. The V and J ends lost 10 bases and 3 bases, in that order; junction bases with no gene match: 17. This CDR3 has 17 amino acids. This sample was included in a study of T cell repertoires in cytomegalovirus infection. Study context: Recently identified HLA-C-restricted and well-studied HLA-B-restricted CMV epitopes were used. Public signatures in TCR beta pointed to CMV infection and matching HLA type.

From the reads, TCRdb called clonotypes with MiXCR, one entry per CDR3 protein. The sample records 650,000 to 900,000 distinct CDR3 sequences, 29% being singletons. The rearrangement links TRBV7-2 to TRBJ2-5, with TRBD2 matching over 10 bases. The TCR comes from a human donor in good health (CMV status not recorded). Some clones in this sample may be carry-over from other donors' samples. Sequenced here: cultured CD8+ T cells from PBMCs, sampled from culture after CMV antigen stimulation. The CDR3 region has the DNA TGTGCCAACACTCCCGGAGCGGGGGGGATGGGAAAAGAGACCCAGTACTTC. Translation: CANTPGAGGMGKETQYF. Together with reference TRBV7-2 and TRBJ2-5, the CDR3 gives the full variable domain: GAGVSQSPSNKVTEKGKDVELRCDPISGHTALYWYRQSLGQGLEFLIYFQGNSAPDKSGLPSDRFSAERTGGSVSTLTIQRTQQEDSAVYLCANTPGAGGMGKETQYFGPGTRLLVL.